The 2 T cell receptor beta chains reported below all come from one sample, sequenced in a study of T cells in Graves' hyperthyroidism and ophthalmopathy. From RNA transcripts, TCR beta CDR3 regions were amplified. The HTBI primer set was used in a first-round RT-PCR of the TCR CDR3. One entry per CDR3 protein, called by TCRdb with MiXCR from the multiplex PCR reads. The profile shows about 640,000 distinct CDR3 sequences, under 25% of them singletons. Sequencing was done on a sample of blood. The receptors originated from a man aged 25-45 years with Graves' ophthalmopathy.

This clonotype was counted at least ten times. The chain recombines TRBV7-9 with TRBJ2-1, with TRBD2 matching over 8 bases. The CDR3 contains 15 residues. Germline loops: CDR1 SEHNR, CDR2 FQNEAQ (reference sequence). Unmatched junction bases numbered 9, after V lost 2 bases and J lost 9 bases. This chain's CDR3 is CASSLLSGGPGEQFF. Written as DNA, the CDR3 is TGTGCCAGCAGCTTACTAAGCGGGGGCCCCGGTGAGCAGTTCTTC.

Of note for this clonotype: This may come from a read error, since a much larger clone is one base off. The chain has TRBV7-8 and TRBJ2-1, with TRBD2 matching 10 bases. Germline V gene lookup returns CDR1 SGHVS and CDR2 FQNEAQ. This CDR3 has 15 amino acids. The CDR3, as DNA: TGTACCAGCAGCTCCGGGACTAGCGTCTACAATGAGCAGTTCTTC. Protein sequence: CTSSSGTSVYNEQFF.